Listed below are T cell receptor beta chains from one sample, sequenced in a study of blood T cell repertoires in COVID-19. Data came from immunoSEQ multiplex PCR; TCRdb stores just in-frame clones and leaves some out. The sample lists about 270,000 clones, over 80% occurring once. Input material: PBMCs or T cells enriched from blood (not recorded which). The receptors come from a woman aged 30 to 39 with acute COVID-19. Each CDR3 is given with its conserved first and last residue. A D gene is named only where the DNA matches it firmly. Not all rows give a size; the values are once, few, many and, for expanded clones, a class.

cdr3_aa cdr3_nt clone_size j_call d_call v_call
CASRGQGAASHTIYF TGTGCCAGCAGGGGACAGGGGGCCGCCTCCCACACCATATATTTT . TRBJ1-3 TRBD1 TRBV28
CASSQEEIYWGVANTEAFF TGTGCCAGCAGCCAAGAGGAAATTTATTGGGGGGTTGCGAACACTGAAGCTTTCTTT . TRBJ1-1 . TRBV3-1/TRBV3-2
CASSDVSSYNEQFF TGTGCCAGCAGCGATGTGAGCTCCTACAATGAGCAGTTCTTC . TRBJ2-1 . TRBV9
CASSLTSTYTDTQYF TGTGCCAGCAGTTTGACTAGCACGTACACAGATACGCAGTATTTT . TRBJ2-3 TRBD2 TRBV27
CASSWGTGANNEQFF TGTGCCAGCAGCTGGGGGACAGGAGCGAACAATGAGCAGTTCTTC few TRBJ2-1 TRBD1 TRBV5-4
CASSATGMNTEAFF TGTGCCAGCAGCGCGACAGGGATGAACACTGAAGCTTTCTTT . TRBJ1-1 TRBD1 TRBV7-6
CASSEVAGVSTDTQYF TGTGCCAGCAGTGAAGTAGCGGGAGTAAGCACAGATACGCAGTATTTT . TRBJ2-3 TRBD2 TRBV25-1
CASSLSQGGTGELFF TGCGCCAGCAGCTTGTCACAGGGGGGCACCGGGGAGCTGTTTTTT . TRBJ2-2 TRBD1 TRBV5-1
CASSQLETGLAGIYEQFF TGCGCCAGCAGCCAACTAGAGACGGGACTAGCGGGAATATATGAGCAGTTCTTC once TRBJ2-1 TRBD2 TRBV4-1
CASSPQGLAEHGNEQFF TGTGCCAGCAGCCCACAGGGACTAGCGGAACATGGGAATGAGCAGTTCTTC . TRBJ2-1 TRBD2 TRBV7-9
CASRGNTGGAPKNIQYF TGTGCCAGCAGGGGGAACACAGGGGGCGCACCCAAAAACATTCAGTACTTC . TRBJ2-4 TRBD1 TRBV7-9
CASSLRTSGIRYEQYF TGCGCCAGCAGCCTACGGACTAGCGGGATTAGGTACGAGCAGTACTTC . TRBJ2-7 TRBD2 TRBV5-1
CASSEFRQGGTEAFF TGTGCCAGCAGTGAATTCCGGCAGGGAGGAACTGAAGCTTTCTTT once TRBJ1-1 . TRBV25-1
CSVVVLAGGFLYYEQYF TGCAGCGTTGTAGTGCTAGCGGGAGGTTTCCTCTACTACGAGCAGTACTTC . TRBJ2-7 TRBD2 TRBV29-1
CASSSGWDRENTEAFF TGTGCCAGCAGCTCGGGCTGGGACAGGGAAAACACTGAAGCTTTCTTT few TRBJ1-1 TRBD1 TRBV11-2
CAISDQGAEKLFF TGTGCCATCAGTGACCAAGGGGCGGAAAAACTGTTTTTT . TRBJ1-4 . TRBV10-3
CSVRRGSRDTQYF TGCAGCGTTCGGAGAGGAAGCCGAGATACGCAGTATTTT . TRBJ2-3 . TRBV29-1
CATNTGSYYNEQFF TGTGCCACTAACACAGGGTCTTACTACAATGAGCAGTTCTTC . TRBJ2-1 . TRBV19